This TCR beta chain was identified in a study of OX40 agonist ivuxolimab in advanced cancers. Study at large: Antecedent anti-PD-1, anti-PD-L1 or anti-CTLA-4 therapy was permissible, with over 35% having received some.

Using immunoSEQ multiplex PCR, the repertoire was profiled, and TCRdb retains in-frame clones only, with some absent. The sample lists around 69,000 clones, around 90% occurring once. Details on this clone: Antigen: not known.

Study outcomes and limitations: Dosing at 0.1 to 3.0 mg/kg was accompanied by clonal expansion of CD4+ and CD8+ blood T cells by week 6. Averaged across samples, CD8+ T cells carried more expanded clones than CD4+ did.

Blood samples were obtained at baseline, cycle 4 day 1, and cycle 7 day 1. J was trimmed by 7 bases and V by 6 bases; bases with no gene match: 3. Germline V gives CDR1 MNHEY, CDR2 SVGAGI. This CDR3 is 13 amino acids long. The sequencing used CD4+ or CD8+ T cells sorted from blood, collected in a trial of the OX40 agonist ivuxolimab. This receptor was identified in an adult with an advanced solid tumor such as melanoma, head and neck, liver or kidney cancer. The J gene is TRBJ1-6, the V gene TRBV6-5; 7 nucleotides agree with TRBD1. The CDR3 loop is CASRGGVNSPLHF. CDR3 bases: TGTGCCAGCAGAGGGGGCGTAAATTCACCCCTCCACTTT.